This T cell receptor beta chain stems from a study of long-term antiretroviral therapy in people with HIV. Across the study: Some samples came about a decade before the 2015 immediate-ART recommendation, and these were the earliest.

With respect to this clone: Its antigen is undetermined.

The run of the v3.0 immunoSEQ assay was at survey level. The protocol was immunoSEQ multiplex PCR, while the TCRdb copy is restricted to in-frame clones and leaves out a portion. The data hold 20,000 to 25,000 clones, with 70% to 85% observed a single time. Findings of the study overall: Before ART, certain clones expanded, and these dominated the repertoire at all time points.

From germline, CDR1 is DFQATT and CDR2 SNEGSKA (reference sequence). V shed 8 bases and J shed 4 bases, with 8 bases lying between them. The CDR3 is 11 residues long. The clonotype originates from a man aged 35-49 years with HIV. The sequencing used unsorted PBMCs, collected 0.5 years before starting antiretroviral therapy. This chain uses TRBV20-1 with TRBJ2-2; no reliable D call. CDR3 amino acids: CSLAGTGELFF. In DNA form, the CDR3 reads TGCAGTCTTGCTGGCACCGGGGAGCTGTTTTTT.